A selection of T cell receptor beta chains follows, all from one sample in a study of T cells in Graves' hyperthyroidism and ophthalmopathy. TCRdb redid the calling of the multiplex PCR reads with MiXCR, one entry per CDR3 protein. The table records about half a million distinct CDR3 sequences, approximately 23% of them present only once. Sequenced material: blood. Receptors originate from a woman between 70 and 85 years old with Graves' ophthalmopathy. Both conserved end residues are part of each CDR3. Fields, in order: V gene, J gene, CDR3 protein.

v_call: TRBV20-1
j_call: TRBJ1-5
cdr3_aa: CSAPDRVNNQPQHF

v_call: TRBV24-1
j_call: TRBJ2-1
cdr3_aa: CATSDSLRGGGPLGNEQFF

v_call: TRBV3-1
j_call: TRBJ2-1
cdr3_aa: CASSPEAGRPYNEQFF

v_call: TRBV28
j_call: TRBJ1-2
cdr3_aa: CASTPPGGAYGYTF

v_call: TRBV27
j_call: TRBJ2-4
cdr3_aa: CASTKVGLGKNIQYF

v_call: TRBV9
j_call: TRBJ1-6
cdr3_aa: CANSVEGQRNSPLHF

v_call: TRBV4-2
j_call: TRBJ2-2
cdr3_aa: CASSQGTSGRADTGELFF

v_call: TRBV6-1
j_call: TRBJ1-1
cdr3_aa: CASSYSGRTEAFF

v_call: TRBV4-3
j_call: TRBJ2-7
cdr3_aa: CASSQEGSYRHEQYF

v_call: TRBV12-3/TRBV12-4
j_call: TRBJ2-2
cdr3_aa: CASSFGGQTGELFF

v_call: TRBV20-1
j_call: TRBJ2-1
cdr3_aa: CSARDLRVANEQFF

v_call: TRBV5-1
j_call: TRBJ2-1
cdr3_aa: CASSLVASGRNNEQFF

v_call: TRBV20-1
j_call: TRBJ2-7
cdr3_aa: CSAQRLAGQPEQYF

v_call: TRBV2
j_call: TRBJ1-1
cdr3_aa: CASGRNTEAFF

v_call: TRBV19
j_call: TRBJ1-2
cdr3_aa: CASSTPEGYGYTF

v_call: TRBV6-1
j_call: TRBJ1-3
cdr3_aa: CASSPLAKAGNTIYF

v_call: TRBV5-1
j_call: TRBJ2-3
cdr3_aa: CASSLVTAGTDTQYF

v_call: TRBV5-5
j_call: TRBJ1-2
cdr3_aa: CASSTSWGSYGYTF

v_call: TRBV20-1
j_call: TRBJ2-7
cdr3_aa: CSAVPGTGGYEQYF

v_call: TRBV6-2/TRBV6-3
j_call: TRBJ1-5
cdr3_aa: CASSYGQGAPSPQHF

v_call: TRBV11-2
j_call: TRBJ1-1
cdr3_aa: CASSFGRGGTEAFF

v_call: TRBV19
j_call: TRBJ2-1
cdr3_aa: CASSMGRVHEQFF

v_call: TRBV20-1
j_call: TRBJ1-6
cdr3_aa: CSARTTGVSYNSPLHF

v_call: TRBV7-2
j_call: TRBJ1-2
cdr3_aa: CASSYPGSGYTF

v_call: TRBV7-9
j_call: TRBJ2-7
cdr3_aa: CASSLVRTGRAYEQYF

v_call: TRBV7-6
j_call: TRBJ2-7
cdr3_aa: CASSLGREAGYGQYF

v_call: TRBV29-1
j_call: TRBJ2-5
cdr3_aa: CSVEPRQAETQYF

v_call: TRBV29-1
j_call: TRBJ1-1
cdr3_aa: CSARAMNTEAFF

v_call: TRBV5-8
j_call: TRBJ2-3
cdr3_aa: CASSSLRGTDTQYF

v_call: TRBV7-3
j_call: TRBJ2-3
cdr3_aa: CASRLGTSGSLSTDTQYF

v_call: TRBV19
j_call: TRBJ1-1
cdr3_aa: CASSIEGHRGEAFF

v_call: TRBV12-3/TRBV12-4
j_call: TRBJ1-1
cdr3_aa: CASAVLRGTEAFF

v_call: TRBV9
j_call: TRBJ2-1
cdr3_aa: CASSVDLEGFNEQFF

v_call: TRBV29-1
j_call: TRBJ2-5
cdr3_aa: CSVEGQGGETQYF

v_call: TRBV12-3/TRBV12-4
j_call: TRBJ2-3
cdr3_aa: CASSTTSGGPDTQYF

v_call: TRBV3-1
j_call: TRBJ2-7
cdr3_aa: CASSQAGGKAAYEQYF

v_call: TRBV24-1
j_call: TRBJ2-3
cdr3_aa: CATSDFTTDTQYF

v_call: TRBV19
j_call: TRBJ1-2
cdr3_aa: CASSIRDGPYGYTF

v_call: TRBV12-3/TRBV12-4
j_call: TRBJ1-5
cdr3_aa: CASSLWGPQHF

v_call: TRBV6-1
j_call: TRBJ2-7
cdr3_aa: CASRRDGPYEQYF

v_call: TRBV12-3/TRBV12-4
j_call: TRBJ1-5
cdr3_aa: CASRRTGTYSNQPQHF

v_call: TRBV19
j_call: TRBJ2-7
cdr3_aa: CASSLGGLAAYEQHF